This section outlines one T cell receptor (beta chain) sequence together with its context. The antigen it recognizes is unknown. Base qualities are not provided; no much larger clone lies one nucleotide away. The data derive from a study of T cells in Graves' hyperthyroidism and ophthalmopathy (dated by TCRdb to the late 2010s). Background on the whole study: Peripheral blood was collected at initial diagnosis, before any treatment. TCR V-J signatures able to tell the groups apart were searched for in a discovery cohort of around 95 patients, of whom more than 40 had Graves' ophthalmopathy and about 55 had stable Graves' hyperthyroidism. The study also compared thyroid tissue and blood T-cell repertoires from about six Graves' hyperthyroidism patients. TCR Vbeta CDR3 sequencing of 120 to 150 peripheral blood samples (approximately 44 ophthalmopathy, 75 hyperthyroidism and about 17 progressor patients) is reported in the paper. The roughly 94 discovery patients were randomly split 7:3 into training and test sets. Once sampling was done, hyperthyroidism patients were given methimazole at a starting dose of 30 mg daily, whereas ophthalmopathy patients were given high-dose intravenous methylprednisolone. Prospective prediction of ophthalmopathy was tested in an independent validation cohort of under 20 hyperthyroidism patients and 17 patients who later progressed to ophthalmopathy.

Trimming takes 4 bases off V and 6 bases off J; junction bases not matched to a gene: 14. The CDR3 starts with the cysteine, ends with the phenylalanine, and has 17 residues. Only the CDR3 part of the read is kept: 51 bases, read in frame from the first base. CDR1 and CDR2 were assigned from the germline V gene (reference sequence) as SGHNT and YYREEE. Ophthalmopathy patients had moderately to severely active disease, with a Clinical Activity Score of 3 or more, a NOSPECS grade of 4 or more, and a disease duration of less than 3 months. Any patient with an uncontrolled infection, another autoimmune disease, pregnancy or lactation was excluded. Diagnoses were established on the basis of clinical symptoms, serum thyroxine and TRAb, thyroid ultrasound, and orbital computed tomography. PBMCs were isolated from roughly 10 ml of fresh peripheral blood by Ficoll-Paque density gradient centrifugation. Total RNA was extracted using Trizol reagent, and RNA quality was assessed on an Agilent 2100 Bioanalyzer.

Paper-wide results and their limitations: In cross-validation, a model built on a 13 V-J signature told ophthalmopathy apart from stable hyperthyroidism with approximately 90% sensitivity and about 81% specificity, and in testing the same model reached 80%/75%. During validation, the model predicted progression to ophthalmopathy a median of approximately six months ahead of onset, with 60% to 71% sensitivity and 72.22% specificity. Most expanded thyroid clonotypes (frequency above 0.001) were also detected in blood, a finding suggesting that blood repertoires may reflect thyroid immune responses. Sample size was not statistically predetermined, and blinding of investigators to group allocation was not performed.

The TCR beta CDR3 regions were amplified from the RNA transcripts. A first-round RT-PCR of the TCR CDR3 used the HTBI primer set with the Qiagen OneStep RT-PCR kit. Libraries were constructed in a second round of multiplex PCR, after which size selection and purification were performed. Libraries were sequenced paired-end with 100 bp reads on an Illumina HiSeq2000. The published analysis was carried out like this. SOAPnuke was used to process the raw data, removing reads that contained adapters or uncalled bases, had a mean Phred below 15, or lacked an exact match to the constant primer or identifier. High-quality paired reads were merged with COPE v1.2.5, and unique nucleotide sequences were defined as clonotypes. MiTCR v1.1 was used to align the clonotypes against IMGT TRBV, TRBD and TRBJ reference segments. The analysis was restricted to V-J combinations with a frequency above 0.0001, which together covered about 99% of the repertoires. A TCS score was defined as the ratio of F50 (clonal expansion) to E x V (chaos), with BLOSUM62-based TCRdist applied between CDR3 peptides within each V-J. Welch's t-statistics and random forest reduced roughly 540 V-J features to 13, which were used in a naive Bayes classifier (R e1071). The public reads were quality trimmed at Q25 with fastp and then assembled into clones with MiXCR by TCRdb, keeping productive beta chains. Entries that share a CDR3 protein sequence are merged under the most common genes and DNA. TCRdb, not the original authors, processed these V and J calls. For this sample there are around 360,000 distinct CDR3 sequences; roughly 15% appear just once. In total, the top ten clones hold roughly a fifth of the sample.

The sequencing sample was made of blood. This receptor was identified in an older woman with Graves' ophthalmopathy. The rearrangement combines TRBV5-4 with TRBJ1-1, with 11 bases in between that match TRBD1. The CDR3 amino acid sequence is: CASSPTPDRGHLAEAFF. The nucleotides read TGTGCCAGCAGCCCAACGCCGGACAGGGGGCATCTCGCTGAAGCTTTCTTT. Where the CDR3 stops, the reference TRBV5-4 and TRBJ1-1 genes take over; the full variable domain is ETGVTQSPTHLIKTRGQQVTLRCSSQSGHNTVSWYQQALGQGPQFIFQYYREEENGRGNFPPRFSGLQFPNYSSELNVNALELDDSALYLCASSPTPDRGHLAEAFFGQGTRLTVV.